These 27 T cell receptor beta chains share one sample of origin, sequenced in a study of T cell repertoires in cytomegalovirus infection. TCRdb called the reads again in MiXCR, with one record for every CDR3 protein. The table has 140,000 to 150,000 distinct CDR3 sequences, 25% to 35% seen once. No antigen has been assigned to these receptors. Specimen: CD8+ T cells from cultured PBMCs, collected from culture after CMV antigen stimulation. The receptors come from a human donor in good health (CMV status not recorded). Some clones in this sample may be carry-over from other donors' samples.

This clonotype was recorded at least ten times. The chain is built from TRBV5-1 and TRBJ1-1; D is undetermined. Germline loops: CDR1 SGHRS, CDR2 YFSETQ. V lost 2 bases to trimming and J lost 1 base, with 15 bases between them. The CDR3 sequence is 16 residues long. The CDR3, as DNA: TGCGCCAGCAGCTTCGGGTATCGAAGTGCGAACACTGAAGCTTTCTTT. This translates into CASSFGYRSANTEAFF.

Only one count was recorded for this clonotype. This chain uses TRBV10-2 with TRBJ2-7; D remains ambiguous. CDR1 is WSHSY and CDR2 is SAAADI in the germline V gene. The CDR3 totals 14 residues. With 6 bases removed from V and 0 bases from J, the gap between germline ends came to 12 bases. CDR3 coding DNA: TGCGCCAGCAGCAGGACGCGCACCTCCTACGAGCAGTACTTC. Protein: CASSRTRTSYEQYF.

This clonotype appeared a single time. The chain couples TRBV10-3 to TRBJ2-5; D is undetermined. CDR1 and CDR2 (germline): ENHRY, SYGVKD. This CDR3 has 14 residues. Trimming stripped 3 bases from V and 0 bases from J, with 8 bases between. This CDR3 is CAISDQQDQETQYF. CDR3 DNA: TGTGCCATCAGTGATCAGCAGGACCAAGAGACCCAGTACTTC.

The rearrangement uses TRBV19 and TRBJ2-1, with D perhaps matching TRBD1 (5 bases). The CDR3 length is 12 residues. The V end lost 1 base, the J end lost 8 bases, and 6 bases lay between the germline ends. Germline assignment: CDR1 LNHDA and CDR2 SQIVND (reference sequence). This CDR3 is CASSIGGYEQFF. DNA for the CDR3: TGTGCCAGTAGTATAGGGGGCTATGAGCAGTTCTTC.

This clonotype showed up just a few times. The J gene is TRBJ2-1, the V gene TRBV7-6; D might be TRBD2 (7 bases). Germline V gene lookup returns CDR1 SGHVS and CDR2 FNYEAQ. Trimming cost V 5 bases and J 7 bases, with 18 bases left between them. The CDR3 loop spans 15 amino acids. CDR3: CASSRLGGADNEQFF. CDR3 DNA sequence: TGTGCCAGCAGCCGACTAGGGGGGGCCGATAATGAGCAGTTCTTC.

In its sample, this clonotype was seen many times. The rearrangement uses TRBV7-2 and TRBJ1-2; no clear D gene. Germline V CDR1 and CDR2: SGHTA, FQGNSA. V was cut by 0 bases and J by 6 bases, with 8 bases left in between. CDR3 length: 13 amino acids. DNA of the CDR3: TGTGCCAGCAGCTTAGCCCCTTCTGATGGCTACACCTTC. Protein sequence: CASSLAPSDGYTF.

This chain uses TRBV7-4 with TRBJ2-5; the D gene is possibly TRBD2 (6 bases). The CDR3 runs 12 residues. Germline values: CDR1 SGHVT, CDR2 SQSDAQ. V lost 11 bases and J 1 base, leaving 11 bases between the germline ends. The CDR3 DNA sequence: TGTGCCGTAACCGGGAGCCAAGAGACCCAGTACTTC. As protein: CAVTGSQETQYF.

The chain couples TRBV7-4 to TRBJ2-7, with D perhaps TRBD1 or TRBD2 (5 bases each). Germline V gene sequence: CDR1 SGHVT, CDR2 SQSDAQ. V dropped 5 bases and J dropped 5 bases, with 10 bases sitting between them. The length of the CDR3 is 12 residues. The CDR3 protein is CASSQQGDEQYF. In nucleotides, the CDR3 is TGTGCCAGCAGCCAGCAGGGAGACGAGCAGTACTTC.

The chain employs TRBV20-1 and TRBJ1-1; D is unclear. The CDR3 length is 13 residues. In germline, CDR1 is DFQATT, CDR2 SNEGSKA (reference sequence). Deletions cut 0 bases from V and 0 bases from J, with 5 bases between. The CDR3 nucleotides are TGCAGTGCTAGAGAGGCGGTGAACACTGAAGCTTTCTTT. Protein sequence: CSAREAVNTEAFF.

Written as DNA, the CDR3 is TGTGCCATCAGCGTAAAGACTAGCAGTGAGCAGTTCTTC. It is translated as CAISVKTSSEQFF. This chain uses TRBV10-3 with TRBJ2-1; 7 bases fit TRBD2. J lost 9 bases, V lost 6 bases, and 8 bases had no gene match. Germline loops: CDR1 ENHRY, CDR2 SYGVKD. This CDR3 is 13 amino acids long.

The rearrangement links TRBV5-1 to TRBJ2-1; 7 bases are shared with TRBD1. The ends lost 0 bases at V and 7 bases at J; junction bases unmatched: 7. Per the germline V gene, CDR1 is SGHRS and CDR2 is YFSETQ. The CDR3 loop spans 15 amino acids. The CDR3: CASSLGEGAENEQFF. The CDR3 DNA reads TGCGCCAGCAGCTTGGGCGAGGGGGCCGAAAATGAGCAGTTCTTC.

This clonotype was counted between two and nine times. The chain employs TRBV2 and TRBJ2-1; D remains unclear. Germline CDR1 is SNHLY and CDR2 is FYNNEI. The CDR3 extends over 14 amino acids. V was pared by 3 bases and J by 2 bases, with 8 bases between. This CDR3 reads CASSDLLTYNEQFF. CDR3 DNA sequence: TGTGCCAGCAGTGACTTGCTGACCTACAATGAGCAGTTCTTC. Full variable domain (remainder filled in from reference TRBV2 and TRBJ2-1): EPEVTQTPSHQVTQMGQEVILRCVPISNHLYFYWYRQILGQKVEFLVSFYNNEISEKSEIFDDQFSVERPDGSNFTLKIRSTKLEDSAMYFCASSDLLTYNEQFFGPGTRLTVL.

This clonotype showed up just a few times. V and J are TRBV6-4 and TRBJ2-1; 11 bases line up with TRBD2. CDR1 and CDR2 (germline): MRHNA, SNTAGT. Trimming took 6 bases from V and 8 from J; bases not matched to a gene: 3. The CDR3 loop spans 13 amino acids. CDR3 residues: CASRLAGEDEQFF. In nucleotides, the CDR3 is TGTGCCAGCAGACTAGCGGGGGAGGATGAGCAGTTCTTC.

This clonotype was seen repeatedly, ten times or more. V gene TRBV6-6 combines with J gene TRBJ2-1; D might be TRBD2 (6 bases). V lost 4 bases and J 10 bases, leaving 14 bases between the germline ends. The CDR3 loop spans 13 amino acids. Germline V CDR1 and CDR2: MNHNY, SVGAGI (reference sequence). The CDR3 nucleotides read TGTGCCAGCAGTTCCGGGCCGGCGGGGGAGCAGTTCTTC. Protein product: CASSSGPAGEQFF.

This clonotype was observed a few times. This chain links TRBV12-3 or TRBV12-4 with TRBJ1-2; 8 nucleotides align to TRBD1. V gave up 6 bases and J gave up 6 bases; unmatched junction bases: 12. The CDR3 covers 15 residues. The CDR3 DNA reads as TGTGCCAGCAGCTCACTTTTCGGACAGGGCGATGGCTACACCTTC. Protein sequence: CASSSLFGQGDGYTF.

This clonotype was detected only a few times. The CDR3 DNA follows: TGTGCCAGCGGGACTAGCGGGGGGAGGAATGAGCAGTTCTTC. Translated, it gives CASGTSGGRNEQFF. The chain employs TRBV2 and TRBJ2-1; 15 nucleotides match TRBD2. After removal of 8 bases from V and 7 bases from J, the junction contained 3 bases not matched to a gene. Looked up from germline, CDR1 is SNHLY and CDR2 is FYNNEI. This CDR3 has 14 amino acids.

This clonotype was counted a few times. This rearrangement joins TRBV19 to TRBJ1-5, with TRBD1 matching over 9 bases. The CDR3 has 15 amino acids. Per germline, CDR1 LNHDA and CDR2 SQIVND (reference sequence). J was trimmed by 4 bases and V by 5 bases; bases with no gene match: 6. CDR3 region: CASSPGTGWNQPQHF. CDR3 coding DNA: TGTGCCAGTAGTCCGGGGACAGGGTGGAATCAGCCCCAGCATTTT.

The chain carries TRBV5-1 and TRBJ2-5; a weak D match, TRBD2 (6 bases). Looked up from germline, CDR1 is SGHRS and CDR2 is YFSETQ. The CDR3 is 14 amino acids. V lost 5 bases and J 2 bases, leaving 13 bases between the germline ends. The CDR3 reads CASSLSGVQETQYF. As DNA, the CDR3 is TGCGCCAGCAGTTTATCGGGGGTACAAGAGACCCAGTACTTC.

The chain joins TRBV11-2 to TRBJ2-1; no reliable D call. Germline CDR1 SGHAT, CDR2 FQNNGV. Deletions cut 0 bases from V and 9 bases from J, with 9 bases between. The CDR3 runs 13 residues. The CDR3 loop is CASSLDLVAEQFF. In nucleotides, the CDR3 is TGTGCCAGCAGCTTAGATTTGGTAGCTGAGCAGTTCTTC.

As concerns this clonotype: This may be a read error, as it is one base from a much larger clone. V gene TRBV12-3 or TRBV12-4 combines with J gene TRBJ1-1; no firm D call. This CDR3 contains 14 residues. The DNA for the CDR3 is TGTGCCAACAGTCGATCCGCGATGAACACTGAAGCTTTCTTT. As protein: CANSRSAMNTEAFF.

V gene TRBV7-8 combines with J gene TRBJ2-3; TRBD1 agrees at 8 bases. Germline V gene sequence: CDR1 SGHVS, CDR2 FQNEAQ. The ends lost 5 bases at V and 4 bases at J; junction bases unmatched: 8. The CDR3 contains 15 residues. CDR3 residues: CASSAPGGRADTQYF. In nucleotides, the CDR3 is TGTGCCAGCAGCGCTCCAGGGGGCAGGGCAGATACGCAGTATTTT.

There are a few counts of this clonotype. The rearrangement links TRBV13 to TRBJ2-2; D gene ambiguous. In germline, CDR1 is PRHDT, CDR2 FYEKMQ (reference sequence). Trimming removed 2 bases from V and 4 bases from J, with 8 bases in between. The CDR3 runs 14 residues. The CDR3 DNA is TGTGCCAGCAGCTTATTTGTGGTCACCGGGGAGCTGTTTTTT. It specifies CASSLFVVTGELFF.

This clonotype was detected only a few times. V gene TRBV7-9 combines with J gene TRBJ2-1; the match to TRBD2 covers 8 bases. From germline, CDR1 is SEHNR and CDR2 FQNEAQ (reference sequence). The CDR3 spans 15 residues. The V segment lost 3 bases and the J segment 9 bases; nucleotides outside the gene matches: 10. CDR3 loop: CASSFPGLGIGEQFF. The DNA of the CDR3 is TGTGCCAGCAGCTTCCCGGGACTAGGGATCGGTGAGCAGTTCTTC.

The chain joins TRBV19 to TRBJ1-1; 7 positions agree with TRBD1. The CDR3 sequence is 15 residues long. CDR1 LNHDA and CDR2 SQIVND come from the germline V gene (reference sequence). V lost 11 bases to trimming and J lost 0 bases; unmatched junction nucleotides: 12. CDR3 sequence: CAVSWTGGMNTEAFF. Written as DNA, the CDR3 is TGTGCCGTAAGTTGGACAGGTGGTATGAACACTGAAGCTTTCTTT.

The chain has TRBV7-2 and TRBJ2-3; no reliable D call. With 5 bases removed from V and 5 bases from J, the gap between germline ends came to 14 bases. The germline V gene encodes CDR1 SGHTA and CDR2 FQGNSA. The CDR3 contains 14 residues. This chain's CDR3 is CASSPTVHKDTQYF. The CDR3 bases are TGTGCCAGCAGCCCGACGGTGCATAAAGATACGCAGTATTTT.

In this sample, this clonotype turned up a few times. The rearrangement joins TRBV5-6 to TRBJ2-3; tentatively, D is TRBD2 (5 bases). Trimming took 0 bases from V and 0 from J, leaving 8 bases between them. The CDR3 totals 15 residues. Germline V gene sequence: CDR1 SGHDT, CDR2 YYEEEE. The CDR3 DNA follows: TGTGCCAGCAGCTTGGTGCTAGCTAGCACAGATACGCAGTATTTT. It encodes CASSLVLASTDTQYF.

Ten or more counts support this clonotype. V is TRBV5-1 and J is TRBJ2-2; 10 positions match TRBD1. Germline CDR1 reads SGHRS; CDR2 reads YFSETQ. This CDR3 has 16 residues. V was pared by 4 bases and J by 2 bases, with 5 bases of the junction left unmatched. CDR3 residues: CASSPGQGINTGELFF. Here the CDR3 DNA reads TGCGCCAGCAGCCCGGGACAGGGGATTAACACCGGGGAGCTGTTTTTT.